The sequence of this T cell receptor beta chain was determined in a study of cytomegalovirus exposure and HLA in healthy donors. Study-wide points: The investigators catalogued 164 TCR beta chains as cytomegalovirus-associated. It was found in a later analysis that first-cohort TCR clusters tended to co-occur in the 90 to 150 validation repertoires. The CMV antigen specificity of three CMV-associated chains was confirmed through in vitro analysis.

The data were produced by immunoSEQ multiplex PCR, yet TCRdb's version contains in-frame clones alone and is incomplete. The table lists over 120,000 clones, around 89% of them singletons. Of note for this clone: The antigen remains undetermined.

The donors were part of the validation cohort of 100 to 150 subjects. That cohort was separate from the first cohort, which comprised 500 to 700 subjects. Specimen: PBMCs. The TCR sequence derives from a woman younger than 45 in good health and CMV-seropositive.

CDR3 loop: CASMSQGAGGYTF. The DNA for the CDR3 is TGTGCCAGCATGTCACAGGGGGCGGGTGGCTACACCTTC. The chain combines TRBV6-6 with TRBJ1-2, with 9 bases lining up with TRBD1. The CDR3 consists of 13 residues. CDR1 MNHNY and CDR2 SVGAGI come from the germline V gene (reference sequence). Germline trimming cut 7 bases from V and 7 bases from J; bases unmatched to any gene: 7.